The next 19 T cell receptor beta chains were all read from a single sample in a study of CD8 T cells in ankylosing spondylitis. Overall study results and limits: A TCR beta motif of under 10 highly homologous variants appeared characteristic of ankylosing spondylitis blood.

TCRdb independently ran MiXCR on the 5' RACE reads; one entry per CDR3 protein. The sample includes 650,000 to 800,000 distinct CDR3 sequences, 15% to 20% seen only once; the top ten take roughly a fifth. No antigens are known for them. The source material was blood, either unsorted or a sorted T cell fraction (not recorded which). These receptors were taken from a male donor with ankylosing spondylitis.

V and J are TRBV28 and TRBJ2-5; D is possibly TRBD2 (7 bases). The V gene lost 5 bases and the J gene lost 2 bases, with 15 bases spanning the gap. Germline V CDR1 and CDR2: MDHEN, SYDVKM. The CDR3 has 15 residues. The CDR3 DNA is TGTGCCAGCAGTCTTACGGGGAGGGGGCAAGAGACCCAGTACTTC. It is translated as CASSLTGRGQETQYF.

The rearrangement joins TRBV9 to TRBJ2-2; either TRBD1 or TRBD2 may supply D (6 bases each). V lost 4 bases and J 0 bases, leaving 16 bases between the germline ends. Germline CDR1 SGDLS, CDR2 YYNGEE. This CDR3 has 17 amino acids. CDR3 residues: CASSPRRGDPNTGELFF. For the CDR3, the DNA is TGTGCCAGCAGCCCCCGAAGGGGGGATCCGAACACCGGGGAGCTGTTTTTT. Variable domain in full (rest from reference TRBV9 and TRBJ2-2): DSGVTQTPKHLITATGQRVTLRCSPRSGDLSVYWYQQSLDQGLQFLIQYYNGEERAKGNILERFSAQQFPDLHSELNLSSLELGDSALYFCASSPRRGDPNTGELFFGEGSRLTVL.

The chain has TRBV29-1 and TRBJ2-7; no reliable D call. CDR1 and CDR2 from the germline V gene are SQVTM and ANQGSEA. The CDR3 has 12 residues. V lost 5 bases and J lost 0, with 8 bases in between. In nucleotides, the CDR3 is TGCAGCGTTACCGACTCCTCCTACGAGCAGTACTTC. As protein: CSVTDSSYEQYF.

Only a few counts were recorded for this clonotype. This CDR3 reads CASSVAYGETQYF. The CDR3 DNA reads TGTGCCAGCAGCGTAGCCTATGGGGAGACCCAGTACTTC. The chain has TRBV9 and TRBJ2-5; D unclear. This CDR3 comprises 13 residues. Germline V gene data show CDR1 as SGDLS and CDR2 as YYNGEE. Trimming stripped 0 bases from V and 5 bases from J, with 8 bases between.

The chain links TRBV4-1 to TRBJ2-3; D is possibly TRBD2 (6 bases). This CDR3 is 15 amino acids long. Trimming left V 0 bases short and J 6 bases short, with 13 bases between. The germline V gene has CDR1 MGHRA and CDR2 YSYEKL. CDR3 sequence: CASSQDLGGGDTQYF. The CDR3 DNA reads TGCGCCAGCAGCCAAGATCTGGGGGGTGGGGATACGCAGTATTTT.

The V and J genes are TRBV5-1 and TRBJ1-4, with D perhaps TRBD1 (6 bases). The V and J ends lost 5 bases and 6 bases respectively, with 11 bases between them. The CDR3 runs to 13 residues. The germline CDR1 and CDR2 sequences are SGHRS and YFSETQ. Here the CDR3 DNA reads TGCGCCAGCAGGGGGGCTTTAGATGAAAAACTGTTTTTT. Its translation: CASRGALDEKLFF. Drawing the rest from reference TRBV5-1 and TRBJ1-4, the complete variable domain is KAGVTQTPRYLIKTRGQQVTLSCSPISGHRSVSWYQQTPGQGLQFLFEYFSETQRNKGNFPGRFSGRQFSNSRSEMNVSTLELGDSALYLCASRGALDEKLFFGSGTQLSVL.

This clonotype was detected many times. This chain uses TRBV11-2 with TRBJ2-1, with TRBD2 as a possible D gene (6 bases). This CDR3 spans 13 amino acids. CDR1 is SGHAT, CDR2 FQNNGV, per germline. V lost 1 base and J 8 bases, leaving 9 bases between the germline ends. The CDR3 coding sequence is TGTGCCAGCAGCTTAGGGGGGGACGATGAGCAGTTCTTC. The encoded protein is CASSLGGDDEQFF.

In DNA, the CDR3 is TGTGCCAGCAGCCAAAGCCTAAGACAGGGAGGGGACTATGGCTACACCTTC. Translated: CASSQSLRQGGDYGYTF. The chain combines TRBV3-1 with TRBJ1-2, with 7 bases aligning to TRBD1. V shed 2 bases and J 3 bases; nucleotides not matched to a gene: 12. CDR3 size: 17 residues. Germline CDR1 and CDR2: LGHDT and YNNKEL (reference sequence). The entire variable domain, with the rest obtained from reference TRBV3-1 and TRBJ1-2, is as follows: DTAVSQTPKYLVTQMGNDKSIKCEQNLGHDTMYWYKQDSKKFLKIMFSYNNKELIINETVPNRFSPKSPDKAHLNLHINSLELGDSAVYFCASSQSLRQGGDYGYTFGSGTRLTVV.

This clonotype was picked up a small number of times. V is TRBV15 and J is TRBJ2-7, with D unclear. Germline V gene data show CDR1 as LNHNV and CDR2 as YYDKDF (reference sequence). This CDR3 spans 13 amino acids. V dropped 1 base and J dropped 7 bases, with 11 bases sitting between them. CDR3 DNA sequence: TGTGCCACCAGCAGAGGCCCAGGCCGGGAGCAGTACTTC. This gives the protein CATSRGPGREQYF. Drawing the rest from reference TRBV15 and TRBJ2-7, the complete variable domain is DAMVIQNPRYQVTQFGKPVTLSCSQTLNHNVMYWYQQKSSQAPKLLFHYYDKDFNNEADTPDNFQSRRPNTSFCFLDIRSPGLGDTAMYLCATSRGPGREQYFGPGTRLTVT.

CDR3 in amino acids: CASSLRQGTYNEQFF. Here the CDR3 DNA reads TGTGCCAGCAGTTTGAGACAGGGAACCTACAATGAGCAGTTCTTC. The gene calls are TRBV12-3 or TRBV12-4 and TRBJ2-1; TRBD1 matches at 7 bases. This CDR3 has 15 residues. The ends lost 3 bases at V and 2 bases at J; junction bases unmatched: 4.

The chain is built from TRBV7-2 and TRBJ2-5; D may be TRBD2 (5 bases). Germline V gene data show CDR1 as SGHTA and CDR2 as FQGNSA. The ends were cut back, 9 bases at V and 3 bases at J, with 8 bases in the middle. The CDR3 totals 11 residues. CDR3 sequence: CASHGEETQYF. The CDR3 bases are TGTGCCAGTCACGGGGAAGAGACCCAGTACTTC.

As to this clonotype: This CDR3 fails to terminate in the conserved phenylalanine or tryptophan, so it likely reflects a read error. The chain uses TRBV3-1 and TRBJ2-7, with unresolved D. This CDR3 contains 14 residues. V was pared by 0 bases and J by 0 bases, with 6 bases between. Germline CDR1 and CDR2: LGHDT and YNNKEL (reference sequence). The CDR3, as DNA: TGTGCCAGCAGCCAAGAACGGCGCTCCTACGAGCAGTACCTC. Protein product: CASSQERRSYEQYL.

This clonotype was seen more than once but under ten times. The V and J genes are TRBV5-1 and TRBJ1-2, with D possibly matching TRBD1 (6 bases). The germline CDR1 and CDR2 sequences are SGHRS and YFSETQ. Trimming cost V 0 bases and J 6 bases, with 15 bases left between them. The CDR3 totals 15 residues. The CDR3 DNA is TGCGCCAGCAGCTTGGTATCGGGGGGCTTCGATGGCTACACCTTC. It specifies CASSLVSGGFDGYTF.

The rearrangement joins TRBV29-1 to TRBJ1-1; D perhaps matches TRBD1 (5 bases). This CDR3 region has 15 residues. CDR1 and CDR2 (germline): SQVTM, ANQGSEA. V was cut by 1 base and J by 4 bases, with 16 bases left in between. CDR3 nucleotide sequence: TGCAGCGTTGAAGCAAGAGAAAGACAGCTCACTGAAGCTTTCTTT. Translation gives CSVEARERQLTEAFF.

The chain employs TRBV10-3 and TRBJ2-1, with D tentatively TRBD1 (5 bases). The germline V gene has CDR1 ENHRY and CDR2 SYGVKD. The CDR3 consists of 12 residues. With 7 bases removed from V and 4 bases from J, the gap between germline ends came to 8 bases. In DNA form, the CDR3 reads TGTGCCATCACGACAGAGTACAATGAGCAGTTCTTC. This translates into CAITTEYNEQFF.

The V and J genes are TRBV4-1 and TRBJ1-4; D gene unclear. The CDR3 covers 11 residues. V lost 3 bases, J lost 13 bases, and 9 bases lay in between. Per germline, CDR1 MGHRA and CDR2 YSYEKL. The CDR3 loop is CASSHPGPLFF. The CDR3 coding sequence is TGCGCCAGCAGCCACCCCGGACCACTGTTTTTT.

This clonotype was picked up a small number of times. V gene TRBV4-3 combines with J gene TRBJ2-3, with a possible D match to TRBD1 (6 bases). From germline, CDR1 is LGHNA and CDR2 YSLEER. V lost 0 bases, J lost 6 bases, and 13 bases lay in between. This CDR3 is 15 amino acids long. The CDR3 DNA sequence: TGCGCCAGCAGCCAAGATAGAACAGGGTTGGATACGCAGTATTTT. It is translated as CASSQDRTGLDTQYF.

Only a few counts were recorded for this clonotype. The rearrangement uses TRBV18 and TRBJ1-1; a weak D match, TRBD1 (5 bases). V was pared by 3 bases and J by 1 base, with 12 bases between. The CDR3 spans 15 residues. Germline loops: CDR1 KGHSH, CDR2 LQKENI. CDR3 in amino acids: CASSPPSGPNTEAFF. CDR3 sequence (DNA): TGTGCCAGCTCACCCCCCTCGGGACCGAACACTGAAGCTTTCTTT.

This clonotype was detected only a few times. This chain links TRBV12-3 or TRBV12-4 with TRBJ1-1; TRBD1 is a possible D gene (6 bases). The CDR3 sequence is 14 residues long. V lost 1 base and J 5 bases, leaving 11 bases between the germline ends. In nucleotides, the CDR3 is TGTGCCAGCAGTTTAGACAGGGTTTTAACTGAAGCTTTCTTT. Residues: CASSLDRVLTEAFF.